The T cell receptor beta chain described here comes from a study of CXCR3 chemokines and chemotherapy response in bladder cancer. TCRdb re-called the PCR reads through MiXCR, storing one row per CDR3 protein. The table includes 8,000 to 10,000 distinct CDR3 sequences, 23% detected once. With respect to this clonotype: With only one base between it and a far larger clone, this is likely a read error.

Germline V lookup: CDR1 MNHEY, CDR2 SVGEGT. The CDR3 sequence is 14 residues long. The genes are TRBV6-2 or TRBV6-3 and TRBJ2-1; a possible D gene is TRBD1 (5 bases). With the DNA end fitting TRBJ1-2 better, the J assignment may be wrong. This material was acquired from a patient whose treatment included neoadjuvant chemotherapy. The origin of this receptor is a human donor with bladder cancer that did not respond to neoadjuvant chemotherapy. The CDR3 nucleotides read TGTGCCAGCAGTTACGGGGGAGGAAACTTTGGCTACACCTTC. This codes for CASSYGGGNFGYTF.